A single sample gave rise to the 32 T cell receptor beta chains below, sequenced in a study of technical replicates of blood from several donors. TCRdb's table, derived via immunoSEQ multiplex PCR, lists solely in-frame clones and lacks some. The sample records around 83,000 clones, approximately 94% being singletons. Sequencing was performed on T cells isolated from PBMCs. The receptors derive from a human donor in good health.

This chain joins TRBV5-1 and TRBJ1-4; 10 bases line up with TRBD1. V lost 2 bases to trimming and J lost 5 bases; unmatched junction nucleotides: 12. CDR1 is SGHRS, CDR2 YFSETQ, per germline. The length of the CDR3 is 18 residues. Here the CDR3 DNA reads TGCGCCAGCAGCTTTACCGGGACAGGGGCTTCCGGGAATGAAAAACTGTTTTTT. Translated, it gives CASSFTGTGASGNEKLFF.

The chain joins TRBV2 to TRBJ2-5; TRBD2 aligns across 9 bases. In germline, CDR1 is SNHLY, CDR2 FYNNEI. V lost 4 bases, J lost 3 bases, and 12 bases stayed unmatched. The CDR3 runs to 17 residues. The CDR3 DNA follows: TGTGCCAGCAGTGGAGGGAGCGGGGGGCCGAGGGAAGAGACCCAGTACTTC. Protein: CASSGGSGGPREETQYF.

This rearrangement joins TRBV6-6 to TRBJ1-1; TRBD1 matches 9 bases. Germline CDR1 and CDR2: MNHNY and SVGAGI (reference sequence). This CDR3 spans 14 amino acids. V gave up 5 bases and J gave up 5 bases; unmatched junction bases: 6. Here the CDR3 reads CASSNTGGGTEAFF. The CDR3 DNA reads as TGTGCCAGCAGTAACACAGGGGGCGGAACTGAAGCTTTCTTT.

This clone was observed a single time. As DNA, the CDR3 is TGTGCCAGCAGTTCCCGGTCCGACTATGGCTACACCTTC. Translating gives CASSSRSDYGYTF. The chain has TRBV6-5 and TRBJ1-2; D is uncertain. Between the trimmed V and J ends, which lost 4 bases and 3 bases, there was a span of 9 bases. There are 13 residues in the CDR3. Germline V gives CDR1 MNHEY, CDR2 SVGAGI.

This chain joins TRBV19 and TRBJ2-7; a possible D gene is TRBD1 (6 bases). The germline CDR1 and CDR2 sequences are LNHDA and SQIVND (reference sequence). The CDR3 consists of 13 residues. V was clipped by 3 bases and J by 3 bases, with 9 bases between them. The CDR3: CASSIEGDYEQYF. The CDR3 DNA reads TGTGCCAGTAGTATTGAGGGGGACTACGAGCAGTACTTC. The full variable domain, its missing parts supplied by reference TRBV19 and TRBJ2-7, is DGGITQSPKYLFRKEGQNVTLSCEQNLNHDAMYWYRQDPGQGLRLIYYSQIVNDFQKGDIAEGYSVSREKKESFPLTVTSAQKNPTAFYLCASSIEGDYEQYFGPGTRLTVT.

The CDR3 DNA reads as TGCGCCAGCAGCTTGGTTGGTAGCGGGCCCGGGGAGACCCAGTACTTC. It specifies CASSLVGSGPGETQYF. The rearrangement joins TRBV5-1 to TRBJ2-5; 7 bases match TRBD2. CDR1 and CDR2 from the germline V gene are SGHRS and YFSETQ. The junction had 10 bases not matched to a gene; V was cut back by 0 bases and J by 5 bases. CDR3 length: 16 amino acids.

The V call is TRBV6-1, the J call TRBJ1-2; the match to TRBD1 covers 9 bases. CDR1 and CDR2 from the germline V gene are MNHNS and SASEGT. The CDR3 runs 13 residues. Trimming removed 5 bases from V and 6 bases from J; junction bases left unmatched: 4. This chain's CDR3 is CASSRQGVDGYTF. CDR3 coding DNA: TGTGCCAGCAGTCGACAGGGGGTAGATGGCTACACCTTC.

This clone was recorded only once. The chain recombines TRBV18 with TRBJ1-1; unclear D gene. The V end was cut by 6 bases, the J end by 3 bases, with 11 bases between. CDR1 and CDR2 (germline): KGHSH, LQKENI. The length of the CDR3 is 13 residues. CDR3 residues: CASSTRRDTEAFF. CDR3 sequence (DNA): TGTGCCAGCTCTACTAGAAGGGACACTGAAGCTTTCTTT. Combining the CDR3 with reference TRBV18 and TRBJ1-1 gives the whole variable domain NAGVMQNPRHLVRRRGQEARLRCSPMKGHSHVYWYRQLPEEGLKFMVYLQKENIIDESGMPKERFSAEFPKEGPSILRIQQVVRGDSAAYFCASSTRRDTEAFFGQGTRLTVV.

The J gene is TRBJ2-1, the V gene TRBV5-1, with a possible D match to TRBD2 (5 bases). CDR1 and CDR2 from the germline V gene are SGHRS and YFSETQ. The germline V and J ends were trimmed by 4 bases and 3 bases, with 23 bases remaining between them. The CDR3 sequence is 18 residues long. CDR3 in DNA: TGCGCCAGCAGCGATATCCCTGGACTGCCGGCAGGCTACAATGAGCAGTTCTTC. Its translation is CASSDIPGLPAGYNEQFF.

This clone was seen only once. The chain joins TRBV28 to TRBJ2-7; 9 bases line up with TRBD1. The V and J ends lost 3 bases and 5 bases, in that order; junction bases with no gene match: 5. The germline CDR1 and CDR2 sequences are MDHEN and SYDVKM. This CDR3 has 14 residues. CDR3 in amino acids: CASSFRDRDDEQYF. The CDR3 DNA is TGTGCCAGCAGTTTCCGGGACAGGGACGACGAGCAGTACTTC.

The chain carries TRBV10-2 and TRBJ1-1; D is perhaps TRBD1 (6 bases). Germline lookup yields CDR1 WSHSY and CDR2 SAAADI. The ends were cut back, 3 bases at V and 5 bases at J, with 13 bases in the middle. This CDR3 spans 14 amino acids. The CDR3 DNA sequence: TGCGCCAGCAGTGACTCAGGGGATTTGACTGAAGCTTTCTTT. It codes for CASSDSGDLTEAFF.

V gene TRBV13 combines with J gene TRBJ1-2, with 7 bases lining up with TRBD1. The germline V gene encodes CDR1 PRHDT and CDR2 FYEKMQ (reference sequence). The length of the CDR3 is 17 residues. Trimming at V came to 3 bases and at J to 4 bases, leaving 14 bases not matched to a gene. This CDR3 is CASSFLGQVDLGYGYTF. The CDR3 DNA reads as TGTGCCAGCAGCTTTCTAGGACAGGTCGACCTGGGCTATGGCTACACCTTC. The variable domain in full, completed from reference TRBV13 and TRBJ1-2, reads AAGVIQSPRHLIKEKRETATLKCYPIPRHDTVYWYQQGPGQDPQFLISFYEKMQSDKGSIPDRFSAQQFSDYHSELNMSSLELGDSALYFCASSFLGQVDLGYGYTFGSGTRLTVV.

The V call is TRBV10-3, the J call TRBJ2-7, with a possible D match to TRBD2 (7 bases). The CDR3 extends over 15 amino acids. Deletions cut 4 bases from V and 0 bases from J, with 13 bases between. Germline lookup yields CDR1 ENHRY and CDR2 SYGVKD. CDR3 sequence (DNA): TGTGCCATCAGTGGGGGGGGCGGGTCCTCCTACGAGCAGTACTTC. This codes for CAISGGGGSSYEQYF.

The genes are TRBV19 and TRBJ2-7; 8 bases line up with TRBD1. This CDR3 comprises 14 residues. J gave up 3 bases and V 2 bases, and 3 bases lay outside the gene matches. Looked up from germline, CDR1 is LNHDA and CDR2 is SQIVND (reference sequence). This chain's CDR3 is CASSIQGASYEQYF. DNA for the CDR3: TGTGCCAGTAGTATACAGGGGGCTAGCTACGAGCAGTACTTC.

The chain has TRBV30 and TRBJ1-2; the match to TRBD1 covers 8 bases. CDR3 size: 18 residues. Germline V lookup: CDR1 GTSNPN, CDR2 SVGIG (reference sequence). V dropped 2 bases and J dropped 2; count of bases not matched to a gene: 16. The CDR3: CAWSPLTIGDRGNYGYTF. CDR3 DNA sequence: TGTGCCTGGAGTCCCCTCACTATCGGAGACAGGGGAAACTATGGCTACACCTTC.

The V gene is TRBV5-1, the J gene TRBJ1-1, with 9 bases matching TRBD1. Per germline, CDR1 SGHRS and CDR2 YFSETQ. The J segment lost 6 bases and the V segment lost 4 bases, leaving 16 bases of the junction unmatched. The CDR3 is 17 residues long. The CDR3, as DNA: TGCGCCAGCAGCCCGGCCGGGACAGGGACGACGTACGCTGAAGCTTTCTTT. Translating it yields CASSPAGTGTTYAEAFF.

V gene TRBV25-1 combines with J gene TRBJ1-1; D may be TRBD1 (6 bases). This CDR3 is built from 14 residues. V was clipped by 4 bases and J by 2 bases, with 11 bases between them. The germline CDR1 and CDR2 sequences are MGHDK and SYGVNS. CDR3 loop: CASSALRGNTEAFF. The CDR3 DNA is TGTGCCAGCAGTGCGCTCAGGGGAAACACTGAAGCTTTCTTT.

The V and J genes are TRBV19 and TRBJ2-7; 7 positions match TRBD1. The length of the CDR3 is 13 residues. Germline V gene data show CDR1 as LNHDA and CDR2 as SQIVND (reference sequence). J was trimmed by 2 bases and V by 5 bases; bases with no gene match: 3. The CDR3 loop is CASSWDRTYEQYF. The CDR3 DNA follows: TGTGCCAGTAGTTGGGACAGAACCTACGAGCAGTACTTC.

This clone came up a few times. J is TRBJ1-4 and V is TRBV19, with 7 bases fitting TRBD1. The trim removed 5 bases at V and 7 bases at J, leaving 16 bases unmatched. CDR1 LNHDA and CDR2 SQIVND come from the germline V gene (reference sequence). The CDR3 length is 17 residues. The CDR3 spells CASSVWTGPRRGEKLFF. CDR3 sequence (DNA): TGTGCCAGTAGTGTCTGGACAGGACCCCGACGGGGTGAAAAACTGTTTTTT.

The chain carries TRBV28 and TRBJ2-7, with 8 bases lining up with TRBD1. The CDR3 loop spans 14 amino acids. Germline V gives CDR1 MDHEN, CDR2 SYDVKM. Trimming cost V 3 bases and J 3 bases; bases outside gene matches: 4. The CDR3 is CASSFRTGFYEQYF. The CDR3 bases are TGTGCCAGCAGTTTTAGGACAGGGTTCTACGAGCAGTACTTC. Using reference TRBV28 and TRBJ2-7 for the parts outside the CDR3, the full variable domain is DVKVTQSSRYLVKRTGEKVFLECVQDMDHENMFWYRQDPGLGLRLIYFSYDVKMKEKGDIPEGYSVSREKKERFSLILESASTNQTSMYLCASSFRTGFYEQYFGPGTRLTVT.

The rearrangement links TRBV6-1 to TRBJ1-2; 8 bases match TRBD1. The CDR3 extends over 12 amino acids. Trimming took 4 bases from V and 8 from J; bases not matched to a gene: 3. CDR1 MNHNS and CDR2 SASEGT come from the germline V gene. The CDR3 nucleotides read TGTGCCAGCAGTGCAGGGGGCTTCGGCTACACCTTC. This codes for CASSAGGFGYTF.

This sequence joins TRBV5-1 and TRBJ2-2; 10 bases line up with TRBD1. Germline loops: CDR1 SGHRS, CDR2 YFSETQ. The CDR3 covers 16 residues. The trim removed 4 bases at V and 4 bases at J, leaving 7 bases unmatched. The CDR3 region is CASSPRDRGVTGELFF. The CDR3 coding sequence is TGCGCCAGCAGCCCCCGGGACAGGGGAGTCACCGGGGAGCTGTTTTTT.

The gene calls are TRBV9 and TRBJ2-2, with 8 bases fitting TRBD2. With 0 bases clipped from V and 1 base from J, the junction kept 11 bases outside the gene matches. The germline V gene has CDR1 SGDLS and CDR2 YYNGEE. The CDR3 is made up of 19 amino acids. The CDR3, as DNA: TGTGCCAGCAGCGTAGCCCCGGGGGGGTTGCGACTGAACACCGGGGAGCTGTTTTTT. It encodes CASSVAPGGLRLNTGELFF.

The chain has TRBV4-1 and TRBJ2-5; 11 bases match TRBD2. J was trimmed by 1 base and V by 1 base; bases with no gene match: 5. CDR3 length equals 17 residues. Germline CDR1 and CDR2: MGHRA and YSYEKL. In DNA form, the CDR3 reads TGCGCCAGCAGCCAAGGACTAGCGGGGTGGACCCAAGAGACCCAGTACTTC. This translates into CASSQGLAGWTQETQYF.

V is TRBV18 and J is TRBJ2-1; 11 positions match TRBD2. Germline V gene data show CDR1 as KGHSH and CDR2 as LQKENI. J was trimmed by 0 bases and V by 2 bases; bases with no gene match: 3. The CDR3 runs 17 residues. The CDR3 DNA reads as TGTGCCAGCTCACCATTTGGGACTAGCGGCTCCTACAATGAGCAGTTCTTC. Protein sequence: CASSPFGTSGSYNEQFF.

The chain links TRBV5-6 to TRBJ2-1; D is undetermined. V was trimmed by 7 bases and J by 5 bases, leaving 7 bases between them. Per germline, CDR1 SGHDT and CDR2 YYEEEE. The CDR3 is 11 residues long. CDR3 in DNA: TGTGCCAGCTCCGTCGACAATGAGCAGTTCTTC. This encodes CASSVDNEQFF.

The V gene is TRBV28, the J gene TRBJ2-2, with a weak D call TRBD1 (6 bases). The CDR3 extends over 14 amino acids. Per the germline V gene, CDR1 is MDHEN and CDR2 is SYDVKM. V lost 4 bases and J lost 1, with 7 bases in between. DNA of the CDR3: TGTGCCAGCAGTTCGGGACAGAACACCGGGGAGCTGTTTTTT. It is translated as CASSSGQNTGELFF.

This clone appeared a single time. CDR3 region: CASKAGLVRTEAFF. CDR3 DNA: TGTGCCAGCAAGGCGGGGTTGGTTCGCACTGAAGCTTTCTTT. V and J are TRBV6-6 and TRBJ1-1; D call uncertain. The germline V gene encodes CDR1 MNHNY and CDR2 SVGAGI (reference sequence). V lost 7 bases and J lost 4, with 16 bases in between. The CDR3 runs 14 residues.

V usage is TRBV4-1 and J usage is TRBJ2-1, with D possibly being TRBD2 (6 bases). With 3 bases removed from V and 4 bases from J, the gap between germline ends came to 16 bases. The CDR3 runs to 16 residues. Germline CDR1 is MGHRA and CDR2 is YSYEKL. CDR3 residues: CASSHSRDFAYNEQFF. DNA of the CDR3: TGCGCCAGCAGCCACTCCCGGGACTTCGCGTACAATGAGCAGTTCTTC.

On this clone: The sample holds other DNA sequences that translate to the same CDR3. The V call is TRBV30, the J call TRBJ1-1, with a possible D match to TRBD1 (6 bases). Germline assignment: CDR1 GTSNPN and CDR2 SVGIG (reference sequence). This CDR3 is 12 amino acids long. V was clipped by 6 bases and J by 4 bases, with 12 bases between them. The CDR3 loop reads CACKTGSTEAFF. In DNA, the CDR3 is TGTGCCTGTAAGACAGGTAGCACTGAAGCTTTCTTT.

V usage is TRBV11-2 and J usage is TRBJ2-3, with 10 bases identical to TRBD2. Germline V CDR1 and CDR2: SGHAT, FQNNGV. V lost 1 base, J lost 8 bases, and 12 bases stayed unmatched. The CDR3 extends over 17 amino acids. CDR3 DNA sequence: TGTGCCAGCAGCTTAGTCACCCAGCGGGAGGGCCGGAGTACGCAGTATTTT. Translated, it gives CASSLVTQREGRSTQYF. The entire variable domain, with the rest obtained from reference TRBV11-2 and TRBJ2-3, is as follows: EAGVAQSPRYKIIEKRQSVAFWCNPISGHATLYWYQQILGQGPKLLIQFQNNGVVDDSQLPKDRFSAERLKGVDSTLKIQPAKLEDSAVYLCASSLVTQREGRSTQYFGPGTRLTVL.

The chain uses TRBV27 and TRBJ1-5; 8 bases map to TRBD1. The CDR3 has 13 amino acids. V trimming: 8 bases; J trimming: 9 bases; junction bases outside the gene matches: 9. Germline loops: CDR1 MNHEY, CDR2 SMNVEV (reference sequence). The CDR3 DNA sequence: TGTGCCAGCGGACAGGGACAGCCGCCGCCCCAGCATTTT. Translation: CASGQGQPPPQHF.